This TCR beta chain originates from a study of cytomegalovirus exposure and HLA in healthy donors. The V gene lost 5 bases and the J gene lost 5 bases, with 7 bases spanning the gap. The CDR3 has 11 amino acids. CDR1 and CDR2 (germline): SGHNT, YYREEE (reference sequence). The primer mix had 60 Vbeta and 13 Jbeta primers. Clones were read by immunoSEQ multiplex PCR, and TCRdb kept only the in-frame ones, dropping some. The data show 100,000 or so clones, approximately 80% seen once. The sample taken for sequencing was PBMCs. This sequence joins TRBV5-4 and TRBJ1-1; the D gene is possibly TRBD1 (5 bases). This clonotype was sampled from a human donor in good health. This chain's CDR3 is CASRGGTEAFF. Here the CDR3 DNA reads TGTGCCAGCAGGGGGGGGACTGAAGCTTTCTTT.